The 3 T cell receptor beta chains below were found in one sample sequenced in a study of OX40 agonist ivuxolimab in advanced cancers. Some clones are missing from TCRdb's copy, which holds only in-frame ones; the method was immunoSEQ multiplex PCR. The sample shows 37,000 or so clones, just under 85% of them seen only once. This specimen consisted of CD4+ or CD8+ T cells sorted from blood, obtained in a trial of the OX40 agonist ivuxolimab. Source of these receptors: an adult with an advanced solid tumor such as melanoma, head and neck, liver or kidney cancer.

V is TRBV4-1 and J is TRBJ2-7; D remains unclear. Trimming removed 0 bases at V and 0 bases at J, with 18 bases between. Per the germline V gene, CDR1 is MGHRA and CDR2 is YSYEKL. This CDR3 region has 18 residues. The CDR3 region has the DNA TGCGCCAGCAGCCAAGATTATTACTTTGCAGGAGACTCCTACGAGCAGTACTTC. Translated: CASSQDYYFAGDSYEQYF.

The CDR3 DNA follows: TGCGCCAGCAGCTCGACCAGCGGCGCGGGTTACGAGCAGTACTTC. The encoded protein is CASSSTSGAGYEQYF. The J gene is TRBJ2-7, the V gene TRBV5-1; D is perhaps TRBD2 (5 bases). The CDR3 is 15 amino acids. V was shortened by 3 bases and J by 4 bases, with 17 bases between the two germline ends. Germline CDR1 and CDR2: SGHRS and YFSETQ. The full variable domain, rest sourced from reference TRBV5-1 and TRBJ2-7, is KAGVTQTPRYLIKTRGQQVTLSCSPISGHRSVSWYQQTPGQGLQFLFEYFSETQRNKGNFPGRFSGRQFSNSRSEMNVSTLELGDSALYLCASSSTSGAGYEQYFGPGTRLTVT.

The chain links TRBV5-6 to TRBJ1-6; D gene ambiguous. The V gene lost 1 base and the J gene lost 1 base, with 15 bases spanning the gap. The CDR3 consists of 18 residues. Germline V lookup: CDR1 SGHDT, CDR2 YYEEEE. The CDR3 reads CASSLFLAAGSYNSPLHF. CDR3 nucleotides: TGTGCCAGCAGCTTGTTCCTGGCCGCGGGTTCCTATAATTCACCCCTCCACTTT.